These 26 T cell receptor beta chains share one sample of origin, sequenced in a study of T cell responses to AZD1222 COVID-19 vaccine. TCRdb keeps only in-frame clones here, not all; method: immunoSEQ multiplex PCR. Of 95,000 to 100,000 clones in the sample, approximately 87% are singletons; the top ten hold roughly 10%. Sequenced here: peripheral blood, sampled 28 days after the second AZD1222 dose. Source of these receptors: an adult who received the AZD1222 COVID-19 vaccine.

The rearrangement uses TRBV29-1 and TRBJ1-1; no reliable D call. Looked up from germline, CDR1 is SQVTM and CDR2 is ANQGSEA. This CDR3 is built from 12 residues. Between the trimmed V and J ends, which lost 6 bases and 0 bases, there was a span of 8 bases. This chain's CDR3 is CSVVPLNTEAFF. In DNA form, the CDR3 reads TGCAGCGTAGTACCATTGAACACTGAAGCTTTCTTT.

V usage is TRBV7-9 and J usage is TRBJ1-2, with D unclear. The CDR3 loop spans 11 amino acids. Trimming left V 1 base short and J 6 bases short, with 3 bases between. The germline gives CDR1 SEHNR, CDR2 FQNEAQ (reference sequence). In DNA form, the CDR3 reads TGTGCCAGCAGCTTAGAGCATGGCTACACCTTC. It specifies CASSLEHGYTF. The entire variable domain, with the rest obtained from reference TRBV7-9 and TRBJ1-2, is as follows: DTGVSQNPRHKITKRGQNVTFRCDPISEHNRLYWYRQTLGQGPEFLTYFQNEAQLEKSRLLSDRFSAERPKGSFSTLEIQRTEQGDSAMYLCASSLEHGYTFGSGTRLTVV.

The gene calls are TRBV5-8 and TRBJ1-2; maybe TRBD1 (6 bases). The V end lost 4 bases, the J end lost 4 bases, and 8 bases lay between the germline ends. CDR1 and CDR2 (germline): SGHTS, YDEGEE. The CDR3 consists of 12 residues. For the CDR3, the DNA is TGTGCCAGCAGCACAGGGCCCTATGGCTACACCTTC. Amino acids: CASSTGPYGYTF.

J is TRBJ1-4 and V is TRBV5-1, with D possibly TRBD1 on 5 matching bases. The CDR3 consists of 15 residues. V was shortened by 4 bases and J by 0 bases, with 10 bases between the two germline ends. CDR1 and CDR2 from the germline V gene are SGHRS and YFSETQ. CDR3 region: CASSRGTATNEKLFF. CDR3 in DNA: TGCGCCAGCAGCCGCGGGACGGCAACTAATGAAAAACTGTTTTTT.

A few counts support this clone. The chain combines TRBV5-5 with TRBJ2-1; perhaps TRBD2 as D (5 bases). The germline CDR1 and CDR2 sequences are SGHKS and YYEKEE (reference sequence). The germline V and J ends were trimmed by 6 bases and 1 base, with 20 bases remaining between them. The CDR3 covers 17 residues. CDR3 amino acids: CASIRTPAGASYNEQFF. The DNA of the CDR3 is TGTGCCAGCATCCGAACCCCCGCGGGTGCATCCTACAATGAGCAGTTCTTC.

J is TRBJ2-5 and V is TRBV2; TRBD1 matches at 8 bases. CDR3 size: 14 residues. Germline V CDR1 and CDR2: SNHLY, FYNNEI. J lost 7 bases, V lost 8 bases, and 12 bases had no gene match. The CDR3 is CASSKDRERGTQYF. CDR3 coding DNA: TGTGCCAGCTCCAAGGACAGGGAGCGAGGGACCCAGTACTTC.

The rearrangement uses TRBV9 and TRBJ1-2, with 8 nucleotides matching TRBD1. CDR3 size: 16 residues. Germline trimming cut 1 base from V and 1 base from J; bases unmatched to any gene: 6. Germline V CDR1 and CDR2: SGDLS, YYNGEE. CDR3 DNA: TGTGCCAGCAGCGTATTCGATGGGACAGGTAACTATGGCTACACCTTC. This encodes CASSVFDGTGNYGYTF.

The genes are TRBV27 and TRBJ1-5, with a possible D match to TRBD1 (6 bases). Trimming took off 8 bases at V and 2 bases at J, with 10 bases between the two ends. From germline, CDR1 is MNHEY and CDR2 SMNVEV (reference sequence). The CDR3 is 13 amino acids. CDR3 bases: TGTGCCAGCGGGAGACAGGGCAATCAGCCCCAGCATTTT. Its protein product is CASGRQGNQPQHF.

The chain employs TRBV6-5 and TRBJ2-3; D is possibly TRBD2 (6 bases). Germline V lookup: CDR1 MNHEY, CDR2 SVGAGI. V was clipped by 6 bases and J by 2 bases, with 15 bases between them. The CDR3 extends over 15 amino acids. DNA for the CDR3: TGTGCCAGCAGAAGACCTACTAGCCTCACAGATACGCAGTATTTT. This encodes CASRRPTSLTDTQYF.

The DNA of the CDR3 is TGTGCCAGCAGCTTGACAGGGGACACTGAAGCTTTCTTT. It is translated as CASSLTGDTEAFF. The chain uses TRBV7-9 and TRBJ1-1; 8 nucleotides align to TRBD1. Germline CDR1 and CDR2: SEHNR and FQNEAQ (reference sequence). The CDR3 contains 13 residues. V dropped 3 bases and J dropped 3; count of bases not matched to a gene: 0.

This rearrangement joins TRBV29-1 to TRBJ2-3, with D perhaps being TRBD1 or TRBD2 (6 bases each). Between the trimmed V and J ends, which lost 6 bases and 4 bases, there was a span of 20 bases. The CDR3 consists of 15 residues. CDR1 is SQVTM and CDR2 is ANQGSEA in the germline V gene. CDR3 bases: TGCAGCGTCCGTCGGGGGCTGGGTGGTTCAGATACGCAGTATTTT. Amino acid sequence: CSVRRGLGGSDTQYF.

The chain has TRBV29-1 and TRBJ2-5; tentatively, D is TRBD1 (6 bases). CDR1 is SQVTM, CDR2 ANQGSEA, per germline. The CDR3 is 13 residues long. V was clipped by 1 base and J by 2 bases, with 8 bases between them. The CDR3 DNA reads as TGCAGCGTTGAAGTAGGACAGCAAGAGACCCAGTACTTC. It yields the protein CSVEVGQQETQYF.

CDR3 coding DNA: TGTGCCAGCAGCCCTACCCCTAATAATGGGGAGACCCAGTACTTC. It yields the protein CASSPTPNNGETQYF. This chain joins TRBV3-1 (or the pseudogene TRBV3-2) and TRBJ2-5; unclear D gene. V gave up 4 bases and J gave up 5 bases, with 17 bases separating them. Germline V gives CDR1 LGHDT, CDR2 YNNKEL (reference sequence). There are 15 residues in the CDR3.

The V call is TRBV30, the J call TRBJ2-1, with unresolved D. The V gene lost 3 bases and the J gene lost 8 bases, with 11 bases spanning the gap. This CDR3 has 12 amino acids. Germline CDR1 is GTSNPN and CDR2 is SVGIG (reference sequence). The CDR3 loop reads CAWSEPGYEQFF. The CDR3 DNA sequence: TGTGCCTGGAGCGAACCGGGTTATGAGCAGTTCTTC.

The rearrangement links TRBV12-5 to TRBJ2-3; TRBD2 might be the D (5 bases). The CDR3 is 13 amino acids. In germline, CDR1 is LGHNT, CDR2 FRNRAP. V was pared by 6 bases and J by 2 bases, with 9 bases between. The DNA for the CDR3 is TGTGCTAGTGGCCTCGGGATCACAGATACGCAGTATTTT. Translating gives CASGLGITDTQYF.

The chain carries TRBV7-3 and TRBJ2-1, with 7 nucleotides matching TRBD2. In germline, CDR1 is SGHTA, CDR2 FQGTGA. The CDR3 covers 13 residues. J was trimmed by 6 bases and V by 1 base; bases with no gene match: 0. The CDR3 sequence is CASSLREGNEQFF. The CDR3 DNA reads TGTGCCAGCAGCTTAAGGGAGGGCAATGAGCAGTTCTTC. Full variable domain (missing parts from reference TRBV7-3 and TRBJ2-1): GAGVSQTPSNKVTEKGKYVELRCDPISGHTALYWYRQSLGQGPEFLIYFQGTGAADDSGLPNDRFFAVRPEGSVSTLKIQRTERGDSAVYLCASSLREGNEQFFGPGTRLTVL.

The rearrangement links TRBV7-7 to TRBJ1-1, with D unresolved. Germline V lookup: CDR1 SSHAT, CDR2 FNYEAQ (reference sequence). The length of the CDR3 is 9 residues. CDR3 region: CASPISAFF. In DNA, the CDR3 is TGTGCTAGTCCGATAAGTGCTTTCTTT.

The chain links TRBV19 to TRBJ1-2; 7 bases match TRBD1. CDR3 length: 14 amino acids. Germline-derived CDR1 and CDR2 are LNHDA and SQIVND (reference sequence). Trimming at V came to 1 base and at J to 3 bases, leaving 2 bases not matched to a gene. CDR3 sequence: CASSIGGTDYGYTF. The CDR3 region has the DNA TGTGCCAGTAGTATAGGAGGGACAGACTATGGCTACACCTTC.

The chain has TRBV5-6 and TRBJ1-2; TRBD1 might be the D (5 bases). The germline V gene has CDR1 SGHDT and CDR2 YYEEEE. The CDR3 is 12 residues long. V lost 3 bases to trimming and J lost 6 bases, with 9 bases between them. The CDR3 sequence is CASSSTVDGYTF. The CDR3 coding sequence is TGTGCCAGCAGCTCGACAGTTGATGGCTACACCTTC.

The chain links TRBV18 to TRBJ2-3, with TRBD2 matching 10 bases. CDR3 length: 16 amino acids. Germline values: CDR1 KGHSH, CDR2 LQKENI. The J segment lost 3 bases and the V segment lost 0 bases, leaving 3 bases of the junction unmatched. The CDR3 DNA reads TGTGCCAGCTCACCACCTAGCGGGGGGCTGACAGATACGCAGTATTTT. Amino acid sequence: CASSPPSGGLTDTQYF.

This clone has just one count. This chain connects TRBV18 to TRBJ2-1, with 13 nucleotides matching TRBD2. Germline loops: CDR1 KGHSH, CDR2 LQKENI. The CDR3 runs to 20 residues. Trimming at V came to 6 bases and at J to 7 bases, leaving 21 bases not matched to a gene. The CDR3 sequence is CASSQRRGTSGINGWNEQFF. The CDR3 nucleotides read TGTGCCAGCTCGCAAAGGCGGGGGACTAGCGGGATAAACGGGTGGAATGAGCAGTTCTTC. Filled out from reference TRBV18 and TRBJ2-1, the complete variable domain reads NAGVMQNPRHLVRRRGQEARLRCSPMKGHSHVYWYRQLPEEGLKFMVYLQKENIIDESGMPKERFSAEFPKEGPSILRIQQVVRGDSAAYFCASSQRRGTSGINGWNEQFFGPGTRLTVL.

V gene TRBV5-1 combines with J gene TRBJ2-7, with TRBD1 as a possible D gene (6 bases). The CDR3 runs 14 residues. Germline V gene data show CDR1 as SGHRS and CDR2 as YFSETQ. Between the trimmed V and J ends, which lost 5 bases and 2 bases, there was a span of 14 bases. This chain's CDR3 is CASSEGHHTYEQYF. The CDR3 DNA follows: TGCGCCAGCAGTGAGGGACATCACACCTACGAGCAGTACTTC.

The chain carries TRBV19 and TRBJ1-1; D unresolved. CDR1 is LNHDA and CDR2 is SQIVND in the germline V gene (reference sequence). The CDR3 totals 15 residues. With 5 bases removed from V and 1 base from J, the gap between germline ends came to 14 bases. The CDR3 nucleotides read TGTGCCAGTAGTCTCCTAATCCACCAGAACACTGAAGCTTTCTTT. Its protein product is CASSLLIHQNTEAFF.

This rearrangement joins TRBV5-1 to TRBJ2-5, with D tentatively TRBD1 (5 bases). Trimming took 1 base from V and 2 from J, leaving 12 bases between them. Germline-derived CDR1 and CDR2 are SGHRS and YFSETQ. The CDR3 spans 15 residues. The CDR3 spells CASSLIPDSQETQYF. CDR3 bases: TGCGCCAGCAGCTTGATCCCCGACAGTCAAGAGACCCAGTACTTC.

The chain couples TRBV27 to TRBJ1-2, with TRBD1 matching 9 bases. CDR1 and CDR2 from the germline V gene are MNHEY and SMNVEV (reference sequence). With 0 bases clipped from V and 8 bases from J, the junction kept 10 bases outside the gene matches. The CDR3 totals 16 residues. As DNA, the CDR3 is TGTGCCAGCAGTTTATCCGCCGGGACAGGGAAGGTCGGCTACACCTTC. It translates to CASSLSAGTGKVGYTF.

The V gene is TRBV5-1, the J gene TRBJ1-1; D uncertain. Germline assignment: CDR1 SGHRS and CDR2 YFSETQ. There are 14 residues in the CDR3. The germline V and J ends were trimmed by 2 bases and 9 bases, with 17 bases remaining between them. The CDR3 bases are TGCGCCAGCAGCTTAGGTCAGGAAGGGATCAAAGCTTTCTTT. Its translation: CASSLGQEGIKAFF.